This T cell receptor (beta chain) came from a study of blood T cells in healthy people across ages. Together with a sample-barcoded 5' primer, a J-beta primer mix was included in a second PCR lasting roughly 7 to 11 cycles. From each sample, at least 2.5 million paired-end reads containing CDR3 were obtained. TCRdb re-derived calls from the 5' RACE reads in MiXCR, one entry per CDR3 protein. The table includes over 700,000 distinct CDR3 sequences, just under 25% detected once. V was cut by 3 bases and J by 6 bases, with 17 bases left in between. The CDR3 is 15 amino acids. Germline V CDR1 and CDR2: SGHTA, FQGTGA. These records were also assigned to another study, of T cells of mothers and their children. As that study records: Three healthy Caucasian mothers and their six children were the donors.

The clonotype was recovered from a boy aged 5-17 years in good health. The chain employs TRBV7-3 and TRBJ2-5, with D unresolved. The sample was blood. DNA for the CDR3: TGTGCCAGCAGCTTCGTGGGCAGCGTTAGGAAGACCCAGTACTTC. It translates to CASSFVGSVRKTQYF.